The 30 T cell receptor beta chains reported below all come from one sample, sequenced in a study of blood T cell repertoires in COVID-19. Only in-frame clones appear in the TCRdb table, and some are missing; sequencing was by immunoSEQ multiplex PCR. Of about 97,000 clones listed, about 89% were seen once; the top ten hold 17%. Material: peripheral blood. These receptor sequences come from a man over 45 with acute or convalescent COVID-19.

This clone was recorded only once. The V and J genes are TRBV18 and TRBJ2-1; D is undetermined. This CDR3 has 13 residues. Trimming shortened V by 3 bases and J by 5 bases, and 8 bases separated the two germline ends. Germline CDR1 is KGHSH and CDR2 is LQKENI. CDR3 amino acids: CASSPNSHNEQFF. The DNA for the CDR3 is TGTGCCAGCTCACCCAACAGTCACAATGAGCAGTTCTTC.

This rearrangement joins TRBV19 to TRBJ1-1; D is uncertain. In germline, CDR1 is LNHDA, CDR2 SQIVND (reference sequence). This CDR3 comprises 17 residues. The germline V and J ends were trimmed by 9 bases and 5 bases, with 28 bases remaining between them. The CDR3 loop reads CASYEREGKSLRTEAFF. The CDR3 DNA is TGTGCCAGCTACGAACGGGAGGGAAAATCTTTGCGGACTGAAGCTTTCTTT.

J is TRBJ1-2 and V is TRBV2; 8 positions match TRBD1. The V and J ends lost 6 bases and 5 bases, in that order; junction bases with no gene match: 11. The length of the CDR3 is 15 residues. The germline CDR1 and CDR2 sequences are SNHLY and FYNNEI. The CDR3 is CASRAGGDMMYGYTF. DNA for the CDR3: TGTGCCAGCAGGGCAGGGGGCGACATGATGTATGGCTACACCTTC.

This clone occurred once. CDR3 residues: CASSSQGIGNTIYF. CDR3 DNA sequence: TGTGCCAGTAGTTCCCAGGGAATTGGAAACACCATATATTTT. The J gene is TRBJ1-3, the V gene TRBV19; perhaps TRBD1 as D (5 bases). Between the trimmed V and J ends, which lost 5 bases and 3 bases, there was a span of 11 bases. The germline V gene has CDR1 LNHDA and CDR2 SQIVND (reference sequence). CDR3 size: 14 residues.

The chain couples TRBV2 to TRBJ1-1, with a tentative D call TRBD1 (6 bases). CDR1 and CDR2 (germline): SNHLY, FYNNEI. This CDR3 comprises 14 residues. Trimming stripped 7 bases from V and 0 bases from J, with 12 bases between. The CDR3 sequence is CASIMTGLNTEAFF. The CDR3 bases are TGTGCCAGCATTATGACAGGTTTGAACACTGAAGCTTTCTTT.

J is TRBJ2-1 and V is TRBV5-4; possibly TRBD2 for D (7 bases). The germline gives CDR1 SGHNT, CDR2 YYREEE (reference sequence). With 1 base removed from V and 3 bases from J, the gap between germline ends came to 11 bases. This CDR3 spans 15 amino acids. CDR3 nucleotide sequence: TGTGCCAGCAGCTTGCCGGGGGGCAGCTACAATGAGCAGTTCTTC. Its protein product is CASSLPGGSYNEQFF. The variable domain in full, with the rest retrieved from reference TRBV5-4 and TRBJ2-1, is ETGVTQSPTHLIKTRGQQVTLRCSSQSGHNTVSWYQQALGQGPQFIFQYYREEENGRGNFPPRFSGLQFPNYSSELNVNALELDDSALYLCASSLPGGSYNEQFFGPGTRLTVL.

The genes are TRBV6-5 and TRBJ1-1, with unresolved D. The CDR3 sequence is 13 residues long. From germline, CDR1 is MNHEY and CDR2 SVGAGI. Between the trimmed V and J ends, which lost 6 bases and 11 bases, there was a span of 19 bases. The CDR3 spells CASRIDKNMRAFF. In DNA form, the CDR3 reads TGTGCCAGCAGAATAGATAAGAATATGAGGGCTTTCTTT.

The CDR3 loop is CASMRKETQYF. Here the CDR3 DNA reads TGTGCCAGCATGAGGAAAGAGACCCAGTACTTC. The chain is built from TRBV27 and TRBJ2-5, with no clear D. The CDR3 contains 11 residues. V lost 7 bases and J lost 3, with 6 bases in between. The V gene's germline CDR1 is MNHEY and CDR2 SMNVEV (reference sequence).

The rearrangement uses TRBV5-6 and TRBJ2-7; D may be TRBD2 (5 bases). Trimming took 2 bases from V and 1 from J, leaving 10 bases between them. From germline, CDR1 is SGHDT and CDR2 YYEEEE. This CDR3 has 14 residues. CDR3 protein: CASSFVGASYEQYF. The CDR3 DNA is TGTGCCAGCAGCTTCGTGGGAGCTTCCTACGAGCAGTACTTC.

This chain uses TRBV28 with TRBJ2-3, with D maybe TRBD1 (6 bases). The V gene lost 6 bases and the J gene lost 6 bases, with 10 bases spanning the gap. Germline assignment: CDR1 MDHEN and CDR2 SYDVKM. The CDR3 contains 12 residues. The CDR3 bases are TGTGCCAGCAGAAGTACAGGGGATACGCAGTATTTT. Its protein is CASRSTGDTQYF. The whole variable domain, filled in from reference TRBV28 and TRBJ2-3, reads DVKVTQSSRYLVKRTGEKVFLECVQDMDHENMFWYRQDPGLGLRLIYFSYDVKMKEKGDIPEGYSVSREKKERFSLILESASTNQTSMYLCASRSTGDTQYFGPGTRLTVL.

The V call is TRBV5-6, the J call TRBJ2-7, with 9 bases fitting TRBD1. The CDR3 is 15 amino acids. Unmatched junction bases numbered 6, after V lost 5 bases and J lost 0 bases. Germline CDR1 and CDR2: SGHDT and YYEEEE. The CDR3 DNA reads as TGTGCCAGCAGGGGGACAGGGCCGAGCTCCTACGAGCAGTACTTC. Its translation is CASRGTGPSSYEQYF.

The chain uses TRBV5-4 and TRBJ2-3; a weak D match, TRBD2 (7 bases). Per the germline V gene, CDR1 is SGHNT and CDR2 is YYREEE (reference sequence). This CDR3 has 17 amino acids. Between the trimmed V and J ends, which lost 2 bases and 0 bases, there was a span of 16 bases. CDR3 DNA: TGTGCCAGCAGCTTACGACGCGGGGGCCGGAGCACAGATACGCAGTATTTT. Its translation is CASSLRRGGRSTDTQYF.

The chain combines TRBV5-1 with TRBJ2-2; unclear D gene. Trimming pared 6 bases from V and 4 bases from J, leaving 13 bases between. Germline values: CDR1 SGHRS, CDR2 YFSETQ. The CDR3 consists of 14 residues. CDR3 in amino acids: CASTQISVTGELFF. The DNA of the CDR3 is TGCGCCAGCACCCAGATAAGCGTCACCGGGGAGCTGTTTTTT.

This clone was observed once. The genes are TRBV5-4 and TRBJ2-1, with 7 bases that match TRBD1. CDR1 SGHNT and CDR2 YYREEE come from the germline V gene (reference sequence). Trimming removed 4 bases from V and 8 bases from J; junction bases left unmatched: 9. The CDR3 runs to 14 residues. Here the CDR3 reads CASSATGDIDEQFF. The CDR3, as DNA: TGTGCCAGCAGCGCCACAGGGGACATCGATGAGCAGTTCTTC. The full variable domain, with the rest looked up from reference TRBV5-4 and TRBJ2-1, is ETGVTQSPTHLIKTRGQQVTLRCSSQSGHNTVSWYQQALGQGPQFIFQYYREEENGRGNFPPRFSGLQFPNYSSELNVNALELDDSALYLCASSATGDIDEQFFGPGTRLTVL.

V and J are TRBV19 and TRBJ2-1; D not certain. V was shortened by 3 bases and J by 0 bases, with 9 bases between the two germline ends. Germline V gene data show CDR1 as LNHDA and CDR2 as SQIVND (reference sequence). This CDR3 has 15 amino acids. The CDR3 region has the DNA TGTGCCAGTAGTATGACATTCAGCTCCTACAATGAGCAGTTCTTC. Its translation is CASSMTFSSYNEQFF.

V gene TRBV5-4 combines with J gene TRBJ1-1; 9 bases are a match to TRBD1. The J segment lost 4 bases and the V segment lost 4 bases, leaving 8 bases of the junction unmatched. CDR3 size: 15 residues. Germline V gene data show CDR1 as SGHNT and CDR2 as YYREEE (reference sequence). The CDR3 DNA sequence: TGTGCCAGCAGCGGGGGAACAGGGGGCCTCACTGAAGCTTTCTTT. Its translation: CASSGGTGGLTEAFF.

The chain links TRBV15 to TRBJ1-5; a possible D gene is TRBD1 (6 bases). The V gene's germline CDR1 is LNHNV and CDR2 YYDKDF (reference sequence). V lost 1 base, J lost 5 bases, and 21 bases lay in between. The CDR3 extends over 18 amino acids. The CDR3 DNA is TGTGCCACCAGCAGAGGGAGACGGATCCGGGACACGGATCAGCCCCAGCATTTT. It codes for CATSRGRRIRDTDQPQHF.

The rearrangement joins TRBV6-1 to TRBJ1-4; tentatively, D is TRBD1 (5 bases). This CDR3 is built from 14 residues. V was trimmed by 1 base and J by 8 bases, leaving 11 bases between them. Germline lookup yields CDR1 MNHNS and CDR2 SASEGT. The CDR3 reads CASSEGGGREKLFF. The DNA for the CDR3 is TGTGCCAGCAGTGAAGGGGGGGGGAGAGAAAAACTGTTTTTT.

The CDR3 DNA follows: TGTGCCAGTAGGGAAGGGGGCTACACTGAAGCTTTCTTT. Its protein is CASREGGYTEAFF. V usage is TRBV19 and J usage is TRBJ1-1, with 7 bases matching TRBD1. With V trimmed by 6 bases and J by 3 bases, 4 bases remained unmatched. The CDR3 consists of 13 residues. Germline CDR1 and CDR2: LNHDA and SQIVND (reference sequence).

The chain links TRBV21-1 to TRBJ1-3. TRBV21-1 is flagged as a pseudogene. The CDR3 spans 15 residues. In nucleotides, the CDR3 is TGTGCCAGCAGCAAAGCTCCGGGGGGAGGAAACACCATATATTTT. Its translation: CASSKAPGGGNTIYF.

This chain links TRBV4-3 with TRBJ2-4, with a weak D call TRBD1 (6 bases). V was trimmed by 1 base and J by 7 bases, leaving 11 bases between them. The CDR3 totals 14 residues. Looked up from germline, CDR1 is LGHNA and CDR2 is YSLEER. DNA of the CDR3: TGCGCCAGCAGCCAAGCACAGCAGGGGAACATTCAGTACTTC. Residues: CASSQAQQGNIQYF.

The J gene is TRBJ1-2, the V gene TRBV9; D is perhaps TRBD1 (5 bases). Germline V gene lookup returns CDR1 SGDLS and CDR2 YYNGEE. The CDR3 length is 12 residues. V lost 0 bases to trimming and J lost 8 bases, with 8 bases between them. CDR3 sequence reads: CASSVAGGGYTF. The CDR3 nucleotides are TGTGCCAGCAGCGTAGCGGGGGGGGGCTACACCTTC.

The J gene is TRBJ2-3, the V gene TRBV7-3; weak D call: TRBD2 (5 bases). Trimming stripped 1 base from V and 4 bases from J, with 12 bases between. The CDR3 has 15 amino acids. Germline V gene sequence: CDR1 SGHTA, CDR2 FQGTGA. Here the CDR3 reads CASSLNRGPADTQYF. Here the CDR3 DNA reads TGTGCCAGCAGCTTAAACCGGGGTCCCGCAGATACGCAGTATTTT.

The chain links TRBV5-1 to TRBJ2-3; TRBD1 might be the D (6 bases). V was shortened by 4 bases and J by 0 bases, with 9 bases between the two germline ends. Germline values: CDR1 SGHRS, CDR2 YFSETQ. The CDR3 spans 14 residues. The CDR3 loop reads CASSVGQSTDTQYF. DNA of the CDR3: TGCGCCAGCAGCGTCGGACAGAGCACAGATACGCAGTATTTT.

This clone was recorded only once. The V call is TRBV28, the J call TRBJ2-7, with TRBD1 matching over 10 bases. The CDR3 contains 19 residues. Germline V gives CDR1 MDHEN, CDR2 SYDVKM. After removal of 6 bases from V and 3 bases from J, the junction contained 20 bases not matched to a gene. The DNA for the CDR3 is TGTGCCAGCAGCACTTTCTGGGTCAGCACGGGACAGGGGAACTACGAGCAGTACTTC. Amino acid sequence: CASSTFWVSTGQGNYEQYF.

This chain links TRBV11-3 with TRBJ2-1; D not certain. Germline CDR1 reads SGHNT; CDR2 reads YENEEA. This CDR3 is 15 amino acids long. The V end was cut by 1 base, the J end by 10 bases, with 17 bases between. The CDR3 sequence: CASSLGRNSPGEQFF. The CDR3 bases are TGTGCCAGCAGCTTAGGTAGGAATTCCCCCGGGGAGCAGTTCTTC.

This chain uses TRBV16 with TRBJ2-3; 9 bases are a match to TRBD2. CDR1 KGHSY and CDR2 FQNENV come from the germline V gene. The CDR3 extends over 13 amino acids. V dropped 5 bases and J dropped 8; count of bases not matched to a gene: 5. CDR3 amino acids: CASSFLAGATQYF. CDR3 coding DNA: TGTGCCAGCAGCTTTTTAGCGGGGGCTACGCAGTATTTT. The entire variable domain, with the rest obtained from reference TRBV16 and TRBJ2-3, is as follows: GEEVAQTPKHLVRGEGQKAKLYCAPIKGHSYVFWYQQVLKNEFKFLISFQNENVFDETGMPKERFSAKCLPNSPCSLEIQATKLEDSAVYFCASSFLAGATQYFGPGTRLTVL.

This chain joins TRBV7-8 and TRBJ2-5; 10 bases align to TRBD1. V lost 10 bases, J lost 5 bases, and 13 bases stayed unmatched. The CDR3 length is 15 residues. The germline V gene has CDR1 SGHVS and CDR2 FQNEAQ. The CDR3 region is CAISGGDRGMETQYF. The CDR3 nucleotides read TGTGCCATCTCCGGGGGGGACAGGGGTATGGAGACCCAGTACTTC. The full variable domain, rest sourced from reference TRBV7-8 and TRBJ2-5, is GAGVSQSPRYKVAKRGQDVALRCDPISGHVSLFWYQQALGQGPEFLTYFQNEAQLDKSGLPSDRFFAERPEGSVSTLKIQRTQQEDSAVYLCAISGGDRGMETQYFGPGTRLLVL.

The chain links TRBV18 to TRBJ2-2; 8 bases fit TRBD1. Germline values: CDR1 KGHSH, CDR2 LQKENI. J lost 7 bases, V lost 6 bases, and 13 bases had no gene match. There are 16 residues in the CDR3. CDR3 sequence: CASSRSGGQGVGELFF. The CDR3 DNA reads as TGTGCCAGCTCTCGATCCGGAGGACAGGGAGTCGGGGAGCTGTTTTTT.

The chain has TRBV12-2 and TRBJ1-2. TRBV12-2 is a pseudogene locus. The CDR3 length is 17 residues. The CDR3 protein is CASRLYRGEGPNYGYTF. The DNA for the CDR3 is TGTGCAAGTCGCTTATATCGGGGGGAAGGTCCTAACTATGGCTACACCTTC.